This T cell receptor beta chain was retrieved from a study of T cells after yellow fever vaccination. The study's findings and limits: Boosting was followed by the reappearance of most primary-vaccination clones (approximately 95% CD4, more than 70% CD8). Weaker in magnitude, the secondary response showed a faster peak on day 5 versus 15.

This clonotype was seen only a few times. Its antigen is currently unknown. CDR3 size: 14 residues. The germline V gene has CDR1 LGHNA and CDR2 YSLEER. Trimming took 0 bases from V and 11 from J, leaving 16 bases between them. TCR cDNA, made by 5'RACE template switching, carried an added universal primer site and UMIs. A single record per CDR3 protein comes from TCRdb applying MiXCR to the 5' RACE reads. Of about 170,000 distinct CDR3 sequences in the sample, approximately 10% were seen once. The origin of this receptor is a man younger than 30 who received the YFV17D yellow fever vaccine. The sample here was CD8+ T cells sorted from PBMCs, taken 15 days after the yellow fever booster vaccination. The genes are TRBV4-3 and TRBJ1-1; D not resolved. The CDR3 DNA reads TGCGCCAGCAGCCAAGAGGGAAGGCGCGCGGGGGCTTTCTTT. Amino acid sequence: CASSQEGRRAGAFF.